This TCR beta chain stems from a study of vaccination and CD4 T cells after COVID-19. For the study at large: SARS-CoV-2, HCoV-NL63, HCoV-OC43 and HCoV-229E supplied the overlapping spike peptides used to stimulate cells.

General study findings and limits: Convalescent patients studied were relatively few, and early post-infection timepoints were absent. The rise in median SARS-CoV-2-reactive clonotypes, from roughly 22 to 38, was not significant.

The treatment: approximately 11-day PBMC culture with coronavirus spike peptide pools or control peptides (ViraFEST assay). Per germline, CDR1 DFQATT and CDR2 SNEGSKA (reference sequence). With 0 bases clipped from V and 6 bases from J, the junction kept 6 bases outside the gene matches. This CDR3 contains 15 residues. At the Johns Hopkins FTIC core, DNA taken from cultured CD4+ T cells was sequenced by way of the Oncomine TCR Beta short-read assay. Via MiXCR, TCRdb re-called the PCR reads, giving one row per CDR3 protein. The profile shows about 18,000 distinct CDR3 sequences, about 45% of them singletons. This clonotype was seen a few times. Its antigen remains unidentified.

The gene calls are TRBV20-1 and TRBJ1-2, with 11 bases fitting TRBD1. This material consisted of CD4+ T cells from blood, cultured in vitro, taken after SARS-CoV-2 vaccination. This clonotype was sampled from a human donor who had recovered from COVID-19. The CDR3 DNA reads as TGCAGTGCTAGAGATTTGGGACAGGGGGGAAATGGCTACACCTTC. Amino acid sequence: CSARDLGQGGNGYTF.